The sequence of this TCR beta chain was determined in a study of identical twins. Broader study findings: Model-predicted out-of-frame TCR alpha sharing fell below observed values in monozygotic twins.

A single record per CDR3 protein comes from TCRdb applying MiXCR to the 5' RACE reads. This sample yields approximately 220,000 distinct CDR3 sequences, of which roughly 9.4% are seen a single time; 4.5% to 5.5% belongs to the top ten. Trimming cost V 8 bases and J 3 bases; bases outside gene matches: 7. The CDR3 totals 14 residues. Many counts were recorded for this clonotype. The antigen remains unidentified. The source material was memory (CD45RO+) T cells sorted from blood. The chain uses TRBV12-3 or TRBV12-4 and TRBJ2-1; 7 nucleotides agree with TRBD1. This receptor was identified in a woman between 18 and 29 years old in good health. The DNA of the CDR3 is TGTGCCAGCGGTCAAGGGACAGTCTACAATGAGCAGTTCTTC. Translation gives CASGQGTVYNEQFF.